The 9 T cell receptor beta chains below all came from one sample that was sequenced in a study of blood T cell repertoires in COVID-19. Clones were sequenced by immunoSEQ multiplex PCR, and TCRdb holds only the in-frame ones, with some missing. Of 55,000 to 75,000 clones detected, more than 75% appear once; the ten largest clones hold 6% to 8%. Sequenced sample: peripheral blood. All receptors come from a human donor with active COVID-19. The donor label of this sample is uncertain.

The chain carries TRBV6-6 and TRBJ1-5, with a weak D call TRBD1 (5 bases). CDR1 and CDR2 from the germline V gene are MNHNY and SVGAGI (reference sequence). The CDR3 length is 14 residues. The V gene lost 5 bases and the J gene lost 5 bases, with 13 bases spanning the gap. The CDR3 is CASSPWQGDQPQHF. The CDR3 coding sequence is TGTGCCAGCAGTCCGTGGCAGGGTGATCAGCCCCAGCATTTT.

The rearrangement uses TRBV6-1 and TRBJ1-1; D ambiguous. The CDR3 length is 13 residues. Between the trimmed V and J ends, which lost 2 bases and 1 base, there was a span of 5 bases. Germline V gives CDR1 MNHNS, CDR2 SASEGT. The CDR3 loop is CASSESRNTEAFF. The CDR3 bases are TGTGCCAGCAGTGAAAGTAGGAACACTGAAGCTTTCTTT.

The CDR3 DNA reads as TGTGCCAGCAGCAAAGCAGCGAAAGAGGGCGCTAACACCGGGGAGCTGTTTTTT. Residues: CASSKAAKEGANTGELFF. The chain joins TRBV21-1 to TRBJ2-2; the table calls TRBD2, which could not be checked here. TRBV21-1 is a pseudogene locus. This CDR3 region has 18 residues.

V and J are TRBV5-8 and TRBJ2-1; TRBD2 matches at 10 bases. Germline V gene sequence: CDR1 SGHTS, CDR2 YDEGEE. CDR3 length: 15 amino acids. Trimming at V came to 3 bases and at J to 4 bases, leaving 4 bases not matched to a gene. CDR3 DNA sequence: TGTGCCAGCAGCTATGGACTAGCGGCATACAATGAGCAGTTCTTC. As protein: CASSYGLAAYNEQFF.

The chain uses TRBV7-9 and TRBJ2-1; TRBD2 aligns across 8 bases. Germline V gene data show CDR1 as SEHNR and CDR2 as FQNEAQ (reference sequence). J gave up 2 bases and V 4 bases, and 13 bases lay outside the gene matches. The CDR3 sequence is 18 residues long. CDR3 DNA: TGTGCCAGCAGCTCCCACGGGGGGGGGAGAGGGACCTACAATGAGCAGTTCTTC. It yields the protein CASSSHGGGRGTYNEQFF.

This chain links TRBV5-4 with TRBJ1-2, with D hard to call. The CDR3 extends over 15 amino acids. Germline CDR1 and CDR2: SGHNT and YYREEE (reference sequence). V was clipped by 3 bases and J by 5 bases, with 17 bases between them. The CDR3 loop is CASSSKIGSGYGYTF. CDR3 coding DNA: TGTGCCAGCAGCTCGAAGATCGGCTCGGGGTATGGCTACACCTTC.

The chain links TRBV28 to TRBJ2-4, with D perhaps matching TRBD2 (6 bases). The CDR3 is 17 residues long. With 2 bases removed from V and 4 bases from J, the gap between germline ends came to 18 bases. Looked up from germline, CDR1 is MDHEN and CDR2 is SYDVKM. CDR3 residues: CASSLPPDYSGKNIQYF. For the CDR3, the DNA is TGTGCCAGCAGTTTACCTCCGGACTACTCCGGGAAAAACATTCAGTACTTC.

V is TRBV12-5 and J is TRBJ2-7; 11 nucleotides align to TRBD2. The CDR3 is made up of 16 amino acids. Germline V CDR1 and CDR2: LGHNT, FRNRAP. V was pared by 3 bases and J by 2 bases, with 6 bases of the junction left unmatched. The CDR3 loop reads CASGLSTSGVPYEQYF. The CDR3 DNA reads TGTGCTAGTGGTTTATCGACTAGCGGGGTACCCTACGAGCAGTACTTC. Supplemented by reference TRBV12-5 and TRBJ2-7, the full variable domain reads DARVTQTPRHKVTEMGQEVTMRCQPILGHNTVFWYRQTMMQGLELLAYFRNRAPLDDSGMPKDRFSAEMPDATLATLKIQPSEPRDSAVYFCASGLSTSGVPYEQYFGPGTRLTVT.

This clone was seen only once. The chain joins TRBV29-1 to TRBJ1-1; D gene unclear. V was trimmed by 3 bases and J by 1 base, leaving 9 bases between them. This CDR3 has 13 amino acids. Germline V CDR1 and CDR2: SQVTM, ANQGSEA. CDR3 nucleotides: TGCAGCGTTGACTTTGCCGGGAACACTGAAGCTTTCTTT. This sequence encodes CSVDFAGNTEAFF.